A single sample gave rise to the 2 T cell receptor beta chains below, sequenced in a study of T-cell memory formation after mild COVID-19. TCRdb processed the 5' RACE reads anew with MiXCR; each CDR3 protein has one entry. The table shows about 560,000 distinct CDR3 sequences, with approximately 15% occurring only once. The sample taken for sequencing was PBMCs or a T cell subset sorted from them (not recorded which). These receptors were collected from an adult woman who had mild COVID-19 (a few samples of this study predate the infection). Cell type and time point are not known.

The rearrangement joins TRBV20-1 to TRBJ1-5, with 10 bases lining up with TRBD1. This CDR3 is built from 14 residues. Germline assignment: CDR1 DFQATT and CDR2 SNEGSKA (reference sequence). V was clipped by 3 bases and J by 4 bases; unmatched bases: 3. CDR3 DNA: TGCAGTGCTAGTTCGGGACAGGGGAATCAGCCCCAGCATTTT. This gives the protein CSASSGQGNQPQHF.

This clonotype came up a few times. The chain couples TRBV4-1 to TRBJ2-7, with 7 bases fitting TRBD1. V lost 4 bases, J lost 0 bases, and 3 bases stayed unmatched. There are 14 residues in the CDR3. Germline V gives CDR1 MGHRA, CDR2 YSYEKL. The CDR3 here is CASSRDSLSYEQYF. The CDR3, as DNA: TGCGCCAGCAGCCGGGACAGCCTCTCCTACGAGCAGTACTTC.